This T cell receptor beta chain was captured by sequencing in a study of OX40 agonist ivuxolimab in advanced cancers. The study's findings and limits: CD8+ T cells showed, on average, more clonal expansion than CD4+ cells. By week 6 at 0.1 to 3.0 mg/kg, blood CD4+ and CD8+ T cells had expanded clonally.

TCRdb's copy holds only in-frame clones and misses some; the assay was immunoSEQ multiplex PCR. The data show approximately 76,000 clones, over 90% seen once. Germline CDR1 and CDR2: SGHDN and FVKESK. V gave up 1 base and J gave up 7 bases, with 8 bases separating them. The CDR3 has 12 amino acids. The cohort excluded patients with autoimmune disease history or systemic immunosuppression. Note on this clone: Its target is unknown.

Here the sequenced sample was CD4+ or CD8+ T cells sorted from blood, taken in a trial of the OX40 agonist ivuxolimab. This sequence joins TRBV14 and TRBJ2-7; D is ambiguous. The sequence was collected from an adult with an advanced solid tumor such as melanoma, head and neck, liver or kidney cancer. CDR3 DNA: TGTGCCAGCAGCCAAGTAAGGTGGGAGCAGTACTTC. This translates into CASSQVRWEQYF.